The 18 T cell receptor beta chains listed next were all sequenced from one sample in a study of post-analysis software for immune sequencing data. Study-wide results and caveats: With TRBV5-6, TRBV5-1 and TRBV20-1 included, about 5 TRBV segments were more frequent in patients than in controls.

These TCRs' antigens remain unknown. TCR beta libraries were prepared from cDNA with unique molecular identifiers. TCRdb ran MiXCR on the PCR reads and lists one entry per CDR3 protein. The sample includes about 150,000 distinct CDR3 sequences, about 32% of them seen just once. The sequencing input was blood. Receptors were obtained from a girl aged 10 to 17 with multiple sclerosis.

This clonotype was seen a few times. V and J are TRBV30 and TRBJ2-1; 11 bases are shared with TRBD2. V was pared by 1 base and J by 15 bases, with 2 bases of the junction left unmatched. The CDR3 loop spans 11 amino acids. In germline, CDR1 is GTSNPN, CDR2 SVGIG (reference sequence). The CDR3 loop is CAWSGLAGPFF. The CDR3 DNA is TGTGCCTGGAGTGGACTAGCGGGACCGTTCTTC.

This clonotype was observed a handful of times. The chain links TRBV3-1 to TRBJ2-2; unclear D gene. CDR1 and CDR2 (germline): LGHDT, YNNKEL (reference sequence). V was cut by 7 bases and J by 1 base, with 10 bases left in between. The CDR3 loop spans 14 amino acids. In DNA, the CDR3 is TGTGCCAGCACCGCCCGGCGGAACACCGGGGAGCTGTTTTTT. Protein sequence: CASTARRNTGELFF.

Worth noting for this clonotype: Sequence at one end of the junction differs from germline and may be a read error. This chain connects TRBV14 to TRBJ2-1, with 8 bases aligning to TRBD1. In germline, CDR1 is SGHDN, CDR2 FVKESK. The CDR3 has 17 residues. CDR3 protein: CAGSRRTGTGLYNEQFF. The CDR3 nucleotides read TGTGCCGGCAGCCGGAGAACCGGGACAGGTTTATACAATGAGCAGTTCTTC.

This clonotype came up a few times. The V and J genes are TRBV7-2 and TRBJ1-5, with D perhaps TRBD1 (6 bases). Germline CDR1 reads SGHTA; CDR2 reads FQGNSA. V lost 5 bases, J lost 5 bases, and 13 bases lay in between. The CDR3 extends over 14 amino acids. In nucleotides, the CDR3 is TGTGCCAGCAGCCAGGACAGCCCCGATCAGCCCCAGCATTTT. Translated, it gives CASSQDSPDQPQHF.

This clonotype was picked up many times. V is TRBV20-1 and J is TRBJ1-2; D is ambiguous. V was shortened by 0 bases and J by 8 bases, with 22 bases between the two germline ends. Germline CDR1 reads DFQATT; CDR2 reads SNEGSKA (reference sequence). CDR3 length equals 16 residues. As DNA, the CDR3 is TGCAGTGCTAGAGATAGTAGGAAGGGCTCGCAAGGGGGCTACACCTTC. Translated: CSARDSRKGSQGGYTF.

The V and J genes are TRBV20-1 and TRBJ2-5, with D tentatively TRBD2 (6 bases). CDR3 length: 14 amino acids. Germline V lookup: CDR1 DFQATT, CDR2 SNEGSKA (reference sequence). The V end lost 3 bases, the J end lost 4 bases, and 15 bases lay between the germline ends. CDR3 nucleotide sequence: TGCAGTGCTAGTTCGGACTACATTAGAGAGACCCAGTACTTC. As protein: CSASSDYIRETQYF.

In this sample, this clonotype turned up many times. This rearrangement joins TRBV18 to TRBJ2-5; the D is unclear. Trimming shortened V by 1 base and J by 2 bases, and 5 bases separated the two germline ends. Germline values: CDR1 KGHSH, CDR2 LQKENI. CDR3 length equals 13 residues. CDR3 sequence: CASSPRQQETQYF. Here the CDR3 DNA reads TGTGCCAGCTCACCACGGCAGCAAGAGACCCAGTACTTC.

The chain combines TRBV6-5 with TRBJ1-2; 8 positions agree with TRBD1. The germline gives CDR1 MNHEY, CDR2 SVGAGI. The junction had 5 bases not matched to a gene; V was cut back by 7 bases and J by 4 bases. The CDR3 extends over 13 amino acids. The CDR3 spells CASTGQGPYGYTF. Here the CDR3 DNA reads TGTGCCAGCACTGGACAGGGACCCTATGGCTACACCTTC.

In this sample, this clonotype turned up a few times. The gene calls are TRBV20-1 and TRBJ2-2, with D hard to call. Germline V gene sequence: CDR1 DFQATT, CDR2 SNEGSKA (reference sequence). There are 15 residues in the CDR3. The V gene lost 0 bases and the J gene lost 3 bases, with 11 bases spanning the gap. CDR3 protein: CSARDASDYTGELFF. Written as DNA, the CDR3 is TGCAGTGCTAGAGATGCATCGGATTACACCGGGGAGCTGTTTTTT.

The J gene is TRBJ2-7, the V gene TRBV28, with 7 bases aligning to TRBD2. After removal of 3 bases from V and 3 bases from J, the junction contained 11 bases not matched to a gene. The CDR3 sequence is 16 residues long. Germline CDR1 MDHEN, CDR2 SYDVKM. Here the CDR3 reads CASSFGRREGSYEQYF. The DNA for the CDR3 is TGTGCCAGCAGTTTTGGCAGAAGGGAGGGGAGCTACGAGCAGTACTTC.

J is TRBJ2-1 and V is TRBV7-9; 7 bases are a match to TRBD2. The CDR3 spans 19 residues. Looked up from germline, CDR1 is SEHNR and CDR2 is FQNEAQ (reference sequence). Trimming cost V 0 bases and J 2 bases; bases outside gene matches: 13. CDR3 amino acids: CASSLARVLATSPYNEQFF. The CDR3 bases are TGTGCCAGCAGCTTAGCGCGGGTACTAGCGACTTCCCCCTACAATGAGCAGTTCTTC.

A word on this clonotype: A much larger clone sits a single nucleotide away, making a read error possible. The chain is built from TRBV29-1 and TRBJ2-6; 9 positions agree with TRBD2. The germline V gene has CDR1 SQVTM and CDR2 ANQGSEA. The length of the CDR3 is 16 residues. Trimming at V came to 4 bases and at J to 0 bases, leaving 4 bases not matched to a gene. The chain's CDR3 is CSVAMRGGSGANVLTF. The CDR3 DNA follows: TGCAGCGTTGCGATGCGGGGGGGCTCTGGGGCCAACGTCCTGACTTTC.

The chain links TRBV5-1 to TRBJ1-1; D remains ambiguous. Per the germline V gene, CDR1 is SGHRS and CDR2 is YFSETQ. The CDR3 spans 16 residues. The V and J ends lost 4 bases and 5 bases respectively, with 21 bases between them. The chain's CDR3 is CASSQRTRSGGTEAFF. Written as DNA, the CDR3 is TGCGCCAGCAGCCAACGGACCCGGTCTGGAGGAACTGAAGCTTTCTTT.

The rearrangement joins TRBV27 to TRBJ2-2; D is unclear. The CDR3 totals 13 residues. Trimming took 3 bases from V and 8 from J, leaving 10 bases between them. Per the germline V gene, CDR1 is MNHEY and CDR2 is SMNVEV (reference sequence). CDR3 in amino acids: CASSLTGAGELFF. The DNA for the CDR3 is TGTGCCAGCAGTTTGACTGGAGCAGGGGAGCTGTTTTTT.

This clonotype was seen repeatedly, ten times or more. The chain employs TRBV29-1 and TRBJ2-1; 8 bases fit TRBD2. The CDR3 totals 14 residues. The germline CDR1 and CDR2 sequences are SQVTM and ANQGSEA. CDR3 DNA: TGCACCATCCACCCCCGGGAGGGCAGCAATGAGCAGTTCTTC. Amino acids: CTIHPREGSNEQFF.

The gene calls are TRBV7-3 and TRBJ2-2; the D is unclear. V was shortened by 5 bases and J by 0 bases, with 4 bases between the two germline ends. Germline V lookup: CDR1 SGHTA, CDR2 FQGTGA. This CDR3 has 13 residues. The CDR3 DNA sequence: TGTGCCAGCAGCCGCGCGAACACCGGGGAGCTGTTTTTT. Protein sequence: CASSRANTGELFF.

This chain joins TRBV30 and TRBJ2-3; D uncertain. This CDR3 spans 15 amino acids. Trimming left V 0 bases short and J 2 bases short, with 12 bases between. Germline V gene lookup returns CDR1 GTSNPN and CDR2 SVGIG (reference sequence). CDR3 in amino acids: CAWSVNLGYTDTQYF. The CDR3 region has the DNA TGTGCCTGGAGTGTAAACTTAGGGTACACAGATACGCAGTATTTT.

In this sample, this clonotype turned up many times. V usage is TRBV28 and J usage is TRBJ2-5; 7 nucleotides agree with TRBD1. From germline, CDR1 is MDHEN and CDR2 SYDVKM. This CDR3 region has 14 residues. Trimming removed 5 bases from V and 1 base from J; junction bases left unmatched: 4. CDR3 sequence (DNA): TGTGCCAGCAGTCCCCGGACAGGCCAAGAGACCCAGTACTTC. Its translation: CASSPRTGQETQYF.